The rows below give T cell receptor beta chains drawn from one sample of a study of human T cells and chemical hapten exposure. TCRdb processed the RACE reads anew with MiXCR; each CDR3 protein has one entry. The repertoire holds some 38,000 distinct CDR3 sequences, more than 8% seen once, with 20% to 30% in the top ten. The sample consisted of whole blood, taken in connection with sensitization to the hapten diphenylcyclopropenone (DPC). The receptors were gathered from a man aged 45-65 years with alopecia areata. Some clones in this sample may be carry-over from other donors' samples. Both conserved end residues are part of each CDR3. Fields, in order: D gene, clone size, J gene, V gene, CDR3 protein, CDR3 DNA. The D gene is left open where the match is weak. Only some rows state a clone size, as once, few, many or a class for expanded clones.

.	few	TRBJ2-5	TRBV7-7	CASSPVLGGGTQYF	TGTGCCAGCAGCCCCGTTTTAGGAGGTGGGACCCAGTACTTC
.	.	TRBJ2-1	TRBV27	CASKGLNSYNEQFF	TGTGCCAGCAAAGGACTGAACTCCTACAATGAGCAGTTCTTC
.	many	TRBJ2-2	TRBV9	CASSPGLTGELFF	TGTGCCAGCAGCCCCGGACTCACCGGGGAGCTGTTTTTT
.	many	TRBJ2-7	TRBV6-2/TRBV6-3	CASSQPGQGKVEQYF	TGTGCCAGCAGCCAACCGGGTCAAGGGAAAGTCGAGCAGTACTTC
.	many	TRBJ2-3	TRBV7-8	CASSRDRGTSGQYTQYF	TGTGCCAGCAGCCGGGACAGGGGAACTAGCGGGCAATATACGCAGTATTTT
.	.	TRBJ1-2	TRBV7-9	CASSLASTGLSYGYTF	TGTGCCAGCAGCTTAGCTTCGACGGGGTTGAGCTATGGCTACACCTTC
TRBD2	many	TRBJ2-3	TRBV28	CASNQFSGGTDTQYF	TGTGCCAGCAACCAATTTAGCGGGGGCACAGATACGCAGTATTTT
.	many	TRBJ2-1	TRBV15	CATSSGRGSSYNEQFF	TGTGCCACCAGCTCGGGTCGAGGTAGCTCCTACAATGAGCAGTTCTTC
.	.	TRBJ1-2	TRBV24-1	CATSDFRERTYGYTF	TGTGCCACCAGTGATTTCCGGGAACGGACCTATGGCTACACCTTC
.	many	TRBJ2-5	TRBV5-1	CASSLAKTGETQYF	TGCGCCAGCAGCTTGGCGAAGACGGGCGAGACCCAGTACTTC
TRBD1	many	TRBJ1-2	TRBV7-2	CASSSGQATRYGYTF	TGTGCCAGCAGCTCCGGACAGGCCACCCGCTATGGCTACACCTTC
TRBD2	.	TRBJ2-1	TRBV6-2/TRBV6-3	CASSYSTSGVNEQFF	TGTGCCAGCAGTTACTCGACTAGCGGGGTCAATGAGCAGTTCTTC
.	many	TRBJ2-7	TRBV5-1	CASSDTGSNYEQYF	TGCGCCAGCTCCGATACGGGGTCGAACTACGAGCAGTACTTC
.	few	TRBJ1-1	TRBV29-1	CSVERGTTLNTEAFF	TGCAGCGTTGAGAGGGGGACTACGTTGAACACTGAAGCTTTCTTT
.	few	TRBJ2-1	TRBV5-1	CASSSIIGVYNEQFF	TGCGCCAGCAGCTCCATAATTGGGGTCTACAATGAGCAGTTCTTC
TRBD1	.	TRBJ2-2	TRBV28	CASSFQAGGFGELFF	TGTGCCAGCAGTTTTCAGGCAGGGGGTTTCGGGGAGCTGTTTTTT
TRBD1	few	TRBJ1-1	TRBV7-2	CASSLEGGLNTEAFF	TGTGCCAGCAGCTTAGAAGGGGGCCTGAACACTGAAGCTTTCTTT
.	few	TRBJ2-3	TRBV18	CASALNGGQNTDTQYF	TGTGCCAGCGCCTTGAACGGGGGACAGAACACAGATACGCAGTATTTT
TRBD2	few	TRBJ2-7	TRBV29-1	CSARPTSGFGEQYF	TGCAGCGCGAGACCGACTAGCGGTTTCGGTGAGCAGTACTTC
TRBD2	many	TRBJ2-1	TRBV3-1	CASSLGLGRGEQFF	TGTGCCAGCAGCCTAGGACTAGGGAGAGGTGAGCAGTTCTTC
.	many	TRBJ1-2	TRBV7-2	CASSPRQTTNYGYTF	TGTGCCAGCAGCCCGAGACAGACCACTAACTATGGCTACACCTTC
.	many	TRBJ2-7	TRBV18	CASSPNRARTEQYF	TGTGCCAGCTCACCAAATCGGGCTCGCACCGAGCAGTACTTC
.	many	TRBJ1-2	TRBV6-5	CASSYSIANDYGYTF	TGTGCCAGCAGTTACTCGATCGCCAATGACTATGGCTACACCTTC
.	.	TRBJ2-7	TRBV6-2/TRBV6-3	CASSYMAEQYF	TGTGCCAGCAGTTACATGGCCGAGCAGTACTTC
.	.	TRBJ2-7	TRBV28	CASSFSTNRLGYF	TGTGCCAGCAGTTTCTCAACCAATCGTTTGGGGTACTTC
TRBD2	.	TRBJ2-2	TRBV28	CASSLVAGAGTGELFF	TGTGCCAGCAGTTTGGTAGCGGGAGCTGGGACCGGGGAGCTGTTTTTT
TRBD2	.	TRBJ2-3	TRBV7-7	CASSRAASGRAGADTQYF	TGTGCCAGCAGCCGTGCCGCTAGCGGGAGGGCCGGTGCAGATACGCAGTATTTT
TRBD2	few	TRBJ2-5	TRBV7-9	CASSNGLAGKETQYF	TGTGCCAGCAGCAACGGACTAGCGGGGAAAGAGACCCAGTACTTC
.	.	TRBJ2-7	TRBV29-1	CSVEGQDLYEQYF	TGCAGCGTTGAAGGACAGGACCTCTACGAGCAGTACTTC
.	many	TRBJ2-1	TRBV4-3	CASSQVYGTEYNEQFF	TGCGCCAGCAGCCAAGTATACGGGACTGAATACAATGAGCAGTTCTTC
TRBD1	few	TRBJ2-5	TRBV12-3/TRBV12-4	CASSSSDRGLVETQYF	TGTGCCAGCAGTTCCTCGGACAGGGGGCTCGTAGAGACCCAGTACTTC
.	many	TRBJ2-1	TRBV29-1	CSVEGRSSYNEQFF	TGCAGCGTTGAAGGCCGTAGCTCCTACAATGAGCAGTTCTTC
TRBD1	.	TRBJ2-7	TRBV29-1	CSVVSDRGYEQYF	TGCAGCGTTGTCTCGGACAGGGGCTACGAGCAGTACTTC
TRBD2	many	TRBJ2-3	TRBV4-2	CASSQEAGDGTDTQYF	TGTGCCAGCAGCCAAGAAGCGGGAGACGGGACAGATACGCAGTATTTT
.	once	TRBJ2-1	TRBV5-4	CGSSRSGNEQFF	TGTGGCAGCAGTCGGTCGGGCAATGAGCAGTTCTTC
.	.	TRBJ1-1	TRBV12-3/TRBV12-4	CASSFSTGRTEAFF	TGTGCCAGCAGTTTTTCGACGGGGAGGACTGAAGCTTTCTTT
TRBD2	.	TRBJ2-2	TRBV29-1	CSSGRSNTGELFF	TGCAGCTCCGGGAGGTCGAACACCGGGGAGCTGTTTTTT
.	.	TRBJ2-1	TRBV27	CASSEPGTHYNEQFF	TGTGCCAGCAGTGAACCCGGGACACATTACAATGAGCAGTTCTTC
.	once	TRBJ1-1	TRBV9	CASSVGGSAFASAEAFF	TGTGCCAGCAGCGTAGGGGGTTCCGCGTTCGCTAGCGCTGAAGCTTTCTTT
.	few	TRBJ2-7	TRBV7-2	CASSPGDLREQYF	TGTGCCAGCAGCCCGGGGGATTTGCGGGAGCAGTACTTC
.	.	TRBJ2-7	TRBV7-2	CASSTEGEQYF	TGTGCCAGCAGTACTGAAGGGGAGCAGTACTTC
TRBD1	many	TRBJ2-1	TRBV7-8	CASSPYLTGWEGEQFF	TGTGCCAGCAGCCCATACTTGACAGGGTGGGAAGGTGAGCAGTTCTTC
TRBD1	.	TRBJ2-4	TRBV29-1	CSARDRVNIQYF	TGCAGCGCCAGGGACAGGGTAAACATTCAGTACTTC
.	many	TRBJ2-2	TRBV24-1	CATSAQGYTGELFF	TGTGCCACCAGTGCGCAGGGGTACACCGGGGAGCTGTTTTTT